The present TCR beta chain was sequenced within a study of tissue T cells after allogeneic stem cell transplantation. CDR3 sequences, V/J genes, frequencies and template counts came from survey-depth TCRbeta sequencing. Method: immunoSEQ multiplex PCR; TCRdb's copy keeps in-frame clones and lacks some. Among some 48,000 clones listed, approximately 73% were seen once. Germline CDR1 and CDR2: NNHNN and SYGAGS (reference sequence). The V end lost 6 bases, the J end lost 0 bases, and 6 bases lay between the germline ends. The CDR3 loop spans 12 amino acids. As to this clone: The antigen is not known. Gene names follow the mouse nomenclature. The missing CDR3 end, 1 residue past where the read stops, is filled in from the germline J gene.

Overall study results and limits: Shared clones across patients were few; motif clustering revealed tissue-specific shared signatures. In patients and mice, blood and spleen missed much of tissue repertoire.

The V gene is TRBV13-2, the J gene TRBJ1-2, with a tentative D call TRBD1 (5 bases). The sample taken for sequencing was sorted cells pooled from one or two spleens. This sequence was found in a pool of C57BL/6 mice in good health. Incomplete CDR3 DNA: TGTGCCAGCGAGACAGCAAACTCCGACTACACC. It codes for CASETANSDYT. The entire CDR3 protein reads CASETANSDYTF.